This entry features one T cell receptor beta chain sequence. These data are taken from a study of blood T cell repertoires in COVID-19. About the study: Samples representing acute and convalescent COVID-19 were sourced from the United States, Italy and Spain.

The V gene lost 4 bases and the J gene lost 5 bases, with 12 bases spanning the gap. The CDR3 runs to 14 residues. Germline CDR1 LGHNA, CDR2 YNFKEQ. Original methodology: Amplification with reference gene primers provided the estimates of nucleated cell counts. Clones were read by immunoSEQ multiplex PCR, and TCRdb kept only the in-frame ones, dropping some. V, J and clone size derive from that table, while D and trimming were established from the DNA sequence. Among about 160,000 clones, approximately 80% were seen once, and the ten largest hold approximately 5.4%. Residents of about two dozen US areas, aged about 18 to 95 years, made up the participants. Cohorts were assigned according to the clinical history that participants reported.

The material sequenced was PBMCs or T cells enriched from blood (not recorded which). This clonotype was sampled from a middle-aged man who had recovered from COVID-19. The rearrangement links TRBV4-2 to TRBJ1-5; D possibly corresponds to TRBD1 (6 bases). The CDR3 loop is CASSPRQDYQPQHF. The CDR3 DNA follows: TGTGCCAGCAGCCCCAGACAGGATTATCAGCCCCAGCATTTT.